This T cell receptor (beta chain) was found in a study of T cell responses to AZD1222 COVID-19 vaccine (dated by TCRdb to about 2021). Regarding the study in general: AZD1222 recipients given second doses at about 4 weeks or at about 12 weeks were pooled, since spike-specific TCR depth and breadth were not found to differ between the two schedules. Trial participants were enrolled by age into 18-55, 56-69 and 70-plus year subgroups, with around 140, 26 and 57 TCR-sequenced participants respectively. A total of around 240 trial participants underwent TCR sequencing, of whom 207 received two doses of AZD1222 and roughly 25 received two doses of the MenACWY control vaccine.

Turning to this clone: Its cognate antigen has yet to be identified. No base quality information exists; no much larger clone differs at one position.

The time point label of this sample denotes: baseline before first vaccination. Vaccinee samples were obtained from the UK trials COV001 and COV002, which included a single-blind randomized controlled phase 2/3 trial of AZD1222 (ChAdOx1 nCoV-19) in healthy adults. For TCRbeta chain sequencing, PBMC samples were collected from trial participants at day 0 and at day 28 after the second dose. The CDR3 regions of human TCRbeta chains were analyzed by immunosequencing. The published analysis was carried out like this. TCRs in the repertoires were matched against a reference library of SARS-CoV-2-specific TCRs that had been generated with the MIRA antigen-specificity platform. Breadth meant the fraction of unique TCRs that were SARS-CoV-2-associated, whereas depth meant the fraction of total T cells that were SARS-CoV-2-associated. Using the MIRA data, each spike-specific TCR was assigned both to the spike region to which the TCR was reactive and to a CD4 or CD8 class. Log10-transformed breadth and depth values were compared by one-way ANOVA with Sidak's multiple comparisons tests. Not all clones reach the TCRdb copy of this immuneACCESS table, which keeps in-frame sequences only. Checked studies attribute under half of the gap to unresolved V genes and leave the rest unexplained. That table is the source of V, J and clone size, and D and trimming were worked out from the DNA. This sample comprises roughly 200,000 clones, around 88% of them detected only once. The ten largest clones add up to more than 7% of the sample.

Results the study describes overall, beyond this receptor: Participants were mostly white British and included more females than males, and it was suggested by the authors that clonal diversity may have been underestimated. Conclusions about previously exposed vaccinees are limited because only a handful of AZD1222 recipients were SARS-CoV-2 seropositive at baseline. Nearly half of unique spike-specific TCRs reportedly recognized epitopes outside regions mutated in the B.1.351 and B.1.1.7 variants. After two AZD1222 doses, spike-specific TCR breadth and depth were significantly higher than at day 0 and than in MenACWY recipients. The vaccine-associated CD4 TCRs covered the entire spike protein, and the dominant responses fell in regions 160-218 and 743-854. Because no day 14 peak-response samples were available, the repertoires could be characterized only after the peak T cell response. In the small 56-69-year group, the increase in depth fell short of significance, most likely because of low power.

Its CDR3 holds 13 amino acids, cysteine through phenylalanine. Only the CDR3 part of the read is kept: 39 bases, read in frame from the first base. For CDR1 and CDR2, the germline V gene (reference sequence) lists MNHEY and SMNVEV. V is pared back by 2 bases and J by 3 bases, with 5 bases lying between the germline termini. Source: peripheral blood, taken on day 0 of AZD1222 vaccination. The clonotype comes from an adult in good health. The sequence is built from TRBV27 and TRBJ1-5, with the D gene uncertain. The sequenced DNA is TGTGCCAGCAGTTTAGTAGTCAATCAGCCCCAGCATTTT. This encodes CASSLVVNQPQHF.